This TCR beta chain came from a study of blood T cell repertoires in COVID-19. As for the study in general: In each case, the material was cDNA or gDNA derived from T cells, B-cell-depleted T cells, or PBMCs.

This CDR3 is 14 amino acids long. V was clipped by 5 bases and J by 6 bases; unmatched bases: 4. Germline V gene lookup returns CDR1 SGHTA and CDR2 FQGNSA. Per the original methods: Quantification of nucleated cells was approximated via reference gene primer amplification. The data were produced by immunoSEQ multiplex PCR, yet TCRdb's version contains in-frame clones alone and is incomplete. The V and J calls and clone size are taken from that table; D and trimming were inferred from the DNA. The table shows fewer than 250,000 clones, with just over 85% occurring only once. Those who participated ranged in age from about 18 to 89 years and resided in about two dozen US areas. Participants reported their clinical history, and cohort assignment relied on those reports.

The sequence derives from a woman aged 45-65 years with acute COVID-19. Sequencing used PBMCs or T cells enriched from blood (not recorded which). The V gene is TRBV7-2, the J gene TRBJ1-5; 10 bases map to TRBD1. The CDR3: CASSPRTGGQPQHF. CDR3 nucleotide sequence: TGTGCCAGCAGCCCTCGGACAGGGGGTCAGCCCCAGCATTTT. The full variable domain, its missing parts supplied by reference TRBV7-2 and TRBJ1-5, is GAGVSQSPSNKVTEKGKDVELRCDPISGHTALYWYRQSLGQGLEFLIYFQGNSAPDKSGLPSDRFSAERTGGSVSTLTIQRTQQEDSAVYLCASSPRTGGQPQHFGDGTRLSIL.